Below are 19 T cell receptor beta chains sequenced from a single sample in a study of T cell responses to AZD1222 COVID-19 vaccine. Produced via immunoSEQ multiplex PCR; TCRdb's table is partial and in-frame only. In the table there are some 150,000 clones, 75% to 95% of which are singletons. Sequencing used peripheral blood, obtained on day 0 of AZD1222 vaccination. These receptors all stem from an adult in good health.

The chain recombines TRBV7-9 with TRBJ2-7, with 7 bases that match TRBD2. V trimming: 2 bases; J trimming: 0 bases; junction bases outside the gene matches: 7. The CDR3 covers 16 residues. Per the germline V gene, CDR1 is SEHNR and CDR2 is FQNEAQ (reference sequence). The CDR3 DNA sequence: TGTGCCAGCAGCTTACGGCGCAGCGGGGACTCCTACGAGCAGTACTTC. Translation: CASSLRRSGDSYEQYF.

This chain links TRBV5-8 with TRBJ1-3; possibly TRBD1 for D (5 bases). Germline lookup yields CDR1 SGHTS and CDR2 YDEGEE. CDR3 length equals 17 residues. Trimming removed 5 bases at V and 0 bases at J, with 18 bases between. This CDR3 is CASRPGGVSVSGNTIYF. The DNA for the CDR3 is TGTGCCAGCAGGCCGGGGGGGGTTTCTGTCTCTGGAAACACCATATATTTT.

The chain joins TRBV7-3 to TRBJ2-3; TRBD2 is a possible D gene (7 bases). Trimming cost V 3 bases and J 7 bases, with 20 bases left between them. The germline gives CDR1 SGHTA, CDR2 FQGTGA. This CDR3 region has 16 residues. This CDR3 reads CASSFVGDGRGNTQYF. The CDR3 DNA follows: TGTGCCAGCAGCTTTGTTGGGGATGGGAGGGGGAATACGCAGTATTTT.

This clone was observed once. V and J are TRBV6-1 and TRBJ2-1, with TRBD2 matching over 12 bases. CDR3 length equals 14 residues. Germline values: CDR1 MNHNS, CDR2 SASEGT. With 2 bases clipped from V and 15 bases from J, the junction kept 8 bases outside the gene matches. DNA for the CDR3: TGTGCCAGCAGTGAATCTAGCGGGAGGGCCTCGTGGTTCTTC. This translates into CASSESSGRASWFF.

This rearrangement joins TRBV3-1 (or the pseudogene TRBV3-2) to TRBJ2-7; the D gene is possibly TRBD1 (7 bases). The CDR3 extends over 17 amino acids. The V gene lost 3 bases and the J gene lost 6 bases, with 24 bases spanning the gap. Germline V lookup: CDR1 LGHDT, CDR2 YNNKEL (reference sequence). As DNA, the CDR3 is TGTGCCAGCAGCCATCGGGGGCCACAGGGGAAAATCAGCGAGCAGTACTTC. Encoded protein: CASSHRGPQGKISEQYF.

In this sample, this clone turned up once. The chain employs TRBV5-6 and TRBJ1-5, with D maybe TRBD1 (5 bases). V gave up 4 bases and J gave up 0 bases, with 11 bases separating them. CDR1 and CDR2 (germline): SGHDT, YYEEEE. The CDR3 has 15 amino acids. The CDR3 DNA sequence: TGTGCCAGCAGCCACGGACAAAATAGCAATCAGCCCCAGCATTTT. It translates to CASSHGQNSNQPQHF.

The chain couples TRBV14 to TRBJ1-1; D is perhaps TRBD1 (5 bases). V was clipped by 0 bases and J by 3 bases, with 20 bases between them. Germline CDR1 is SGHDN and CDR2 is FVKESK. CDR3 length: 18 amino acids. The CDR3 DNA is TGTGCCAGCAGCCAAGATGTTCTTCCAGCGGGGGTGTACACTGAAGCTTTCTTT. This gives the protein CASSQDVLPAGVYTEAFF.

J is TRBJ1-2 and V is TRBV4-2; D unresolved. V lost 4 bases and J lost 3, with 12 bases in between. CDR1 and CDR2 (germline): LGHNA, YNFKEQ. CDR3 length equals 14 residues. The CDR3 DNA follows: TGTGCCAGCAGCCCCAAGGAGGGATACTATGGCTACACCTTC. Translation: CASSPKEGYYGYTF.

This clone occurred once. The chain couples TRBV24-1 to TRBJ1-5, with 8 bases matching TRBD1. This CDR3 comprises 18 residues. Germline assignment: CDR1 KGHDR and CDR2 SFDVKD. The V segment lost 4 bases and the J segment 3 bases; nucleotides outside the gene matches: 13. The CDR3 reads CATSEPPRGTGVNQPQHF. CDR3 sequence (DNA): TGTGCCACCAGTGAGCCCCCCCGAGGGACAGGTGTCAATCAGCCCCAGCATTTT.

The V and J genes are TRBV3-1 (or the pseudogene TRBV3-2) and TRBJ1-3; D not resolved. CDR1 and CDR2 (germline): LGHDT, YNNKEL (reference sequence). The CDR3 sequence is 15 residues long. V was shortened by 0 bases and J by 0 bases, with 6 bases between the two germline ends. The CDR3 region has the DNA TGTGCCAGCAGCCAAGATAGGCTCTCTGGAAACACCATATATTTT. As protein: CASSQDRLSGNTIYF.

A single count supports this clone. The chain couples TRBV27 to TRBJ1-5, with D possibly being TRBD1 (5 bases). CDR1 MNHEY and CDR2 SMNVEV come from the germline V gene (reference sequence). Trimming cost V 5 bases and J 0 bases, with 14 bases left between them. CDR3 length equals 16 residues. The CDR3 nucleotides are TGTGCCAGCAGTAAGCAGGGCTGGTATAGCAATCAGCCCCAGCATTTT. Protein sequence: CASSKQGWYSNQPQHF.

The gene calls are TRBV5-8 and TRBJ2-4, with D unresolved. Deletions cut 1 base from V and 12 bases from J, with 14 bases between. Germline lookup yields CDR1 SGHTS and CDR2 YDEGEE. This CDR3 spans 13 amino acids. This CDR3 reads CASSLLAPSSQYF. The CDR3 nucleotides read TGTGCCAGCAGCTTGTTGGCCCCATCGTCTCAGTACTTC.

The chain is built from TRBV7-3 and TRBJ2-1; perhaps TRBD2 as D (5 bases). V was clipped by 2 bases and J by 4 bases, with 21 bases between them. This CDR3 region has 18 residues. The germline gives CDR1 SGHTA, CDR2 FQGTGA. CDR3 bases: TGTGCCAGCAGCTTAGAAGGAGGCGTCCGAAAACCATACAATGAGCAGTTCTTC. Translating it yields CASSLEGGVRKPYNEQFF. The whole variable domain, remainder taken from reference TRBV7-3 and TRBJ2-1, is GAGVSQTPSNKVTEKGKYVELRCDPISGHTALYWYRQSLGQGPEFLIYFQGTGAADDSGLPNDRFFAVRPEGSVSTLKIQRTERGDSAVYLCASSLEGGVRKPYNEQFFGPGTRLTVL.

This clone turned up a few times. CDR3 sequence: CASTNRDTPTDTQYF. CDR3 coding DNA: TGTGCCAGTACAAACCGGGACACCCCCACAGATACGCAGTATTTT. The genes are TRBV19 and TRBJ2-3; D may be TRBD1 (6 bases). The ends were cut back, 7 bases at V and 2 bases at J, with 16 bases in the middle. The CDR3 consists of 15 residues. Germline values: CDR1 LNHDA, CDR2 SQIVND (reference sequence).

V and J are TRBV20-1 and TRBJ2-3; unclear D gene. The V end was cut by 1 base, the J end by 5 bases, with 1 base between. This CDR3 has 10 amino acids. Germline V CDR1 and CDR2: DFQATT, SNEGSKA (reference sequence). Here the CDR3 DNA reads TGCAGTGCTAGAGTAGATACGCAGTATTTT. Amino acids: CSARVDTQYF.

The V gene is TRBV21-1, the J gene TRBJ2-7; whether TRBD1, the table's D call, matches the DNA was not checked. TRBV21-1 is a documented pseudogene. This CDR3 contains 13 residues. The CDR3 reads CASIGPGRYEQYF. The DNA for the CDR3 is TGTGCCAGCATCGGTCCAGGGCGATACGAGCAGTACTTC.

The rearrangement links TRBV5-8 to TRBJ2-5; 13 bases fit TRBD2. V shed 4 bases and J 5 bases; nucleotides not matched to a gene: 5. Germline V CDR1 and CDR2: SGHTS, YDEGEE. CDR3 size: 15 residues. CDR3 amino acids: CASSRGLAGEETQYF. CDR3 bases: TGTGCCAGCAGCCGAGGACTAGCGGGGGAGGAGACCCAGTACTTC.

The rearrangement links TRBV3-1 (or the pseudogene TRBV3-2) to TRBJ2-7; TRBD2 aligns across 10 bases. The CDR3 loop spans 21 amino acids. Germline V gene data show CDR1 as LGHDT and CDR2 as YNNKEL (reference sequence). V lost 0 bases, J lost 3 bases, and 20 bases stayed unmatched. The CDR3 protein is CASSQDSASGSLSPVVYEQYF. CDR3 nucleotide sequence: TGTGCCAGCAGCCAAGATTCGGCTAGCGGGAGTTTAAGCCCGGTGGTCTACGAGCAGTACTTC.

The chain combines TRBV18 with TRBJ1-3; no reliable D call. The CDR3 is 15 residues long. V was cut by 6 bases and J by 0 bases, with 12 bases left in between. CDR1 and CDR2 from the germline V gene are KGHSH and LQKENI. The CDR3 is CASSPGRISGNTIYF. The DNA for the CDR3 is TGTGCCAGCTCCCCCGGACGGATCTCTGGAAACACCATATATTTT. The full variable domain, with the rest looked up from reference TRBV18 and TRBJ1-3, is NAGVMQNPRHLVRRRGQEARLRCSPMKGHSHVYWYRQLPEEGLKFMVYLQKENIIDESGMPKERFSAEFPKEGPSILRIQQVVRGDSAAYFCASSPGRISGNTIYFGEGSWLTVV.